Each of the 9 T cell receptor beta chains below was sequenced from the same sample in a study of vaccination and CD4 T cells after COVID-19. The treatment here: approximately nine-day PBMC culture with coronavirus spike peptide pools or control peptides (ViraFEST assay). Sequencing of DNA taken from cultured CD4+ T cells relied on the Oncomine TCR Beta short-read assay. One entry per CDR3 protein results from TCRdb running MiXCR on the PCR reads. The sample has 13,000 to 15,000 distinct CDR3 sequences, 50% to 75% seen once; the top ten hold less than 20%. No cognate antigen is known for these TCRs. Sequencing was done on a sample of CD4+ T cells from blood, cultured in vitro. Receptor source: a human donor who had recovered from COVID-19.

V is TRBV24-1 and J is TRBJ1-2; D possibly corresponds to TRBD1 (5 bases). There are 13 residues in the CDR3. Trimming removed 4 bases at V and 6 bases at J, with 11 bases between. CDR1 is KGHDR and CDR2 is SFDVKD in the germline V gene. CDR3 bases: TGTGCCACCAGTGAGCCGACAGAGGATGGCTACACCTTC. Protein sequence: CATSEPTEDGYTF.

This clonotype appeared a few times. V and J are TRBV2 and TRBJ2-7; D is unclear. The CDR3 totals 14 residues. V shed 5 bases and J shed 0 bases, with 11 bases lying between them. Germline lookup yields CDR1 SNHLY and CDR2 FYNNEI. In nucleotides, the CDR3 is TGTGCCAGCAGTTTAGAGCTGAACTCCTACGAGCAGTACTTC. It encodes CASSLELNSYEQYF.

In this sample, this clonotype turned up a few times. The V gene is TRBV4-3, the J gene TRBJ2-2; D may match TRBD1 or TRBD2 (6 bases each). With 4 bases removed from V and 5 bases from J, the gap between germline ends came to 17 bases. The CDR3 is 16 amino acids. The germline V gene encodes CDR1 LGHNA and CDR2 YSLEER. CDR3: CASSPWGASGTGELFF. In DNA, the CDR3 is TGCGCCAGCAGCCCCTGGGGGGCATCAGGGACCGGGGAGCTGTTTTTT.

This chain uses TRBV28 with TRBJ2-7; 7 bases are a match to TRBD1. Per germline, CDR1 MDHEN and CDR2 SYDVKM. This CDR3 is 12 amino acids long. Trimming at V came to 7 bases and at J to 2 bases, leaving 2 bases not matched to a gene. The chain's CDR3 is CASNQGAYEQYF. DNA of the CDR3: TGTGCCAGCAATCAGGGGGCCTACGAGCAGTACTTC. The entire variable domain, with the rest obtained from reference TRBV28 and TRBJ2-7, is as follows: DVKVTQSSRYLVKRTGEKVFLECVQDMDHENMFWYRQDPGLGLRLIYFSYDVKMKEKGDIPEGYSVSREKKERFSLILESASTNQTSMYLCASNQGAYEQYFGPGTRLTVT.

J is TRBJ2-7 and V is TRBV20-1; 7 nucleotides line up with TRBD2. The CDR3 extends over 15 amino acids. J was trimmed by 2 bases and V by 0 bases; bases with no gene match: 7. Germline V lookup: CDR1 DFQATT, CDR2 SNEGSKA (reference sequence). The CDR3 region has the DNA TGCAGTGCTAGAGATTCGCTAGCGGCGCCCTACGAGCAGTACTTC. The encoded protein is CSARDSLAAPYEQYF.

This clonotype was observed a few times. This chain links TRBV6-1 with TRBJ2-1, with D possibly TRBD1 on 6 matching bases. Deletions cut 7 bases from V and 6 bases from J, with 10 bases between. Germline V gene lookup returns CDR1 MNHNS and CDR2 SASEGT. This CDR3 is 12 amino acids long. The CDR3 reads CASTDRSNEQFF. The DNA for the CDR3 is TGTGCCAGCACCGACAGGAGCAATGAGCAGTTCTTC.

The chain carries TRBV24-1 and TRBJ2-3; D is ambiguous. The germline CDR1 and CDR2 sequences are KGHDR and SFDVKD. CDR3 length: 12 amino acids. The germline V and J ends were trimmed by 2 bases and 4 bases, with 3 bases remaining between them. The CDR3 here is CATSDYPDTQYF. The CDR3 DNA follows: TGTGCCACCAGTGATTATCCAGATACGCAGTATTTT.

This clonotype has just one count. The V and J genes are TRBV25-1 and TRBJ1-4; D possibly corresponds to TRBD1 (6 bases). The germline V gene encodes CDR1 MGHDK and CDR2 SYGVNS. Trimming took off 6 bases at V and 0 bases at J, with 20 bases between the two ends. The CDR3 is made up of 18 amino acids. The CDR3 sequence: CASSSGHHRQATNEKLFF. Written as DNA, the CDR3 is TGTGCCAGCAGCTCAGGGCACCATCGACAGGCAACTAATGAAAAACTGTTTTTT.

V and J are TRBV6-5 and TRBJ1-6; D is ambiguous. V dropped 0 bases and J dropped 10 bases, with 4 bases sitting between them. Germline V gives CDR1 MNHEY, CDR2 SVGAGI. The CDR3 is made up of 12 amino acids. CDR3 loop: CASSYSSSPLHF. DNA for the CDR3: TGTGCCAGCAGTTACTCGAGCTCACCCCTCCACTTT.